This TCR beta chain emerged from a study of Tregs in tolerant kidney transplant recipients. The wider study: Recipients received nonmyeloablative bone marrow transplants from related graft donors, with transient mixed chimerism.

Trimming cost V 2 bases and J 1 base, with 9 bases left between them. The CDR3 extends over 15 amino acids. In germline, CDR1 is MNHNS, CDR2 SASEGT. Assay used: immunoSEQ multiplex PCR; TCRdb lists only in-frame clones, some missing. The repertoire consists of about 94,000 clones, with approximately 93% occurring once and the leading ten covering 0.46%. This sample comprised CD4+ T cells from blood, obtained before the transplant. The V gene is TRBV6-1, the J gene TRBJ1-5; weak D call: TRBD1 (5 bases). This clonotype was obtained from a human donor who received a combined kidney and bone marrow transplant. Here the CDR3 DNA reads TGTGCCAGCAGTGAATGGGAGGGGAGCAATCAGCCCCAGCATTTT. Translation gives CASSEWEGSNQPQHF.